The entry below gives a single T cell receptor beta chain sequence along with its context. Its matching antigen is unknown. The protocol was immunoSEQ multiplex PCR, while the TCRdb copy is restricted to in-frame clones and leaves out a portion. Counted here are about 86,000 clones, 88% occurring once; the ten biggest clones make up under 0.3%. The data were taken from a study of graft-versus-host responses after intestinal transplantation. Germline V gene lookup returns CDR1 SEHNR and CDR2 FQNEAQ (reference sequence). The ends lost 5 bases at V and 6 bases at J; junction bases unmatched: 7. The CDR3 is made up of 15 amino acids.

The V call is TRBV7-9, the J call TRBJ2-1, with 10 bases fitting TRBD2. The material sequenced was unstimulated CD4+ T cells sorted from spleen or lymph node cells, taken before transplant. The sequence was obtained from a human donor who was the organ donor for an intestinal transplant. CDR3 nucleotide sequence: TGTGCCAGCAGCGCCAGCGGGGGGGCTGGCAATGAGCAGTTCTTC. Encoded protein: CASSASGGAGNEQFF.